Listed below are T cell receptor beta chains from one sample, sequenced in a study of T-cell memory formation after mild COVID-19. TCRdb called the 5' RACE reads again in MiXCR, with one record for every CDR3 protein. The table lists about 410,000 distinct CDR3 sequences, 23% of them singletons. The material sequenced was PBMCs or a T cell subset sorted from them (not recorded which). These receptors were taken from an adult woman who had mild COVID-19 (a few samples of this study predate the infection). Cell type and time point are not known. Each CDR3 is given with its conserved first and last residue. A D gene is named only where the DNA matches it firmly. Not all rows give a size; the values are once, few, many and, for expanded clones, a class.

-	TRBD1	TRBV11-2	TRBJ2-1	CASSKTGGEQFF	TGTGCCAGCAGCAAAACAGGGGGTGAGCAGTTCTTC
-	-	TRBV6-5	TRBJ2-7	CASSPLKGTHSPYEQYF	TGTGCCAGCAGTCCCCTAAAAGGGACCCACAGCCCCTACGAGCAGTACTTC
-	TRBD1	TRBV15	TRBJ2-2	CATSRADRVVTGELFF	TGTGCCACCAGCAGAGCGGACAGGGTGGTCACCGGGGAGCTGTTTTTT
-	-	TRBV5-4	TRBJ2-1	CASSGPGLRVDEQFF	TGTGCCAGCAGCGGACCGGGACTGAGAGTCGATGAGCAGTTCTTC
few	-	TRBV4-2	TRBJ1-4	CASSQGVRATNEKLFF	TGTGCCAGCAGCCAAGGGGTCCGAGCAACTAATGAAAAACTGTTTTTT
many	-	TRBV7-6	TRBJ2-1	CASSSGGGEQFF	TGTGCCAGCAGCTCTGGGGGCGGGGAGCAGTTCTTC
once	TRBD2	TRBV6-5	TRBJ2-7	CASNRLAGGSYEQYF	TGTGCCAGCAATCGACTAGCGGGTGGCTCCTACGAGCAGTACTTC
few	-	TRBV10-3	TRBJ2-3	CAISAQDTQYF	TGTGCCATCAGTGCCCAAGATACGCAGTATTTT
-	TRBD1	TRBV7-6	TRBJ2-7	CASSLERDREYEQYF	TGTGCCAGCAGCTTAGAAAGGGACAGGGAGTACGAGCAGTACTTC
few	-	TRBV27	TRBJ2-2	CASSLETQTNTGELFF	TGTGCCAGCAGTTTAGAGACACAGACGAACACCGGGGAGCTGTTTTTT
-	-	TRBV29-1	TRBJ1-2	CSVPAPGAYGYTF	TGCAGCGTTCCGGCCCCCGGCGCCTATGGCTACACCTTC
-	-	TRBV20-1	TRBJ2-1	CSARDLYNEQFF	TGCAGTGCTAGGGACTTGTACAATGAGCAGTTCTTC
few	-	TRBV4-3	TRBJ1-1	CASSKDRNTEAFF	TGCGCCAGCAGTAAGGACAGGAACACTGAAGCTTTCTTT
few	TRBD2	TRBV4-2	TRBJ2-7	CASSHGTSGYYEQYF	TGTGCCAGCAGCCACGGGACTAGCGGATACTACGAGCAGTACTTC
few	-	TRBV5-1	TRBJ2-3	CASSLRRGANTDTQYF	TGCGCCAGCAGCCTTAGACGGGGGGCTAACACAGATACGCAGTATTTT
-	-	TRBV12-3/TRBV12-4	TRBJ2-7	CASSSYSGTYEQYF	TGTGCCAGCAGTTCGTATAGCGGAACCTACGAGCAGTACTTC
few	-	TRBV20-1	TRBJ2-5	CSAIKETQYF	TGCAGTGCAATAAAAGAGACCCAGTACTTC
few	-	TRBV11-2	TRBJ1-2	CASSPLEGTGYTF	TGTGCCAGCAGCCCCCTCGAGGGGACTGGCTACACCTTC
-	TRBD1	TRBV12-3/TRBV12-4	TRBJ1-2	CASSEFPGQGLYGYTF	TGTGCCAGCAGTGAATTTCCGGGACAGGGTTTATATGGCTACACCTTC
-	-	TRBV4-2	TRBJ1-2	CASSQDLGQYGYTF	TGTGCCAGCAGCCAAGATCTTGGGCAGTATGGCTACACCTTC
few	TRBD2	TRBV15	TRBJ2-1	CATSRDRREGFYNEQFF	TGTGCCACCAGCAGAGATCGGCGGGAGGGCTTCTACAATGAGCAGTTCTTC
-	-	TRBV12-3/TRBV12-4	TRBJ2-1	CASSYRTFVNEQFF	TGTGCCAGCAGTTATCGGACCTTCGTCAATGAGCAGTTCTTC
-	TRBD2	TRBV14	TRBJ2-1	CASSSLADSYNEQFF	TGTGCCAGCAGCTCGCTAGCGGACTCCTACAATGAGCAGTTCTTC
-	TRBD2	TRBV5-6	TRBJ2-4	CASSPPRGGAKNIQYF	TGTGCCAGCAGCCCGCCCCGGGGAGGGGCCAAAAACATTCAGTACTTC
-	-	TRBV4-3	TRBJ2-1	CASSQDVRGEQFF	TGCGCCAGCAGCCAAGATGTCCGGGGGGAGCAGTTCTTC
-	-	TRBV20-1	TRBJ2-3	CSAREVGGPRTDTQYF	TGCAGTGCTAGAGAGGTAGGAGGACCTCGCACAGATACGCAGTATTTT